This T cell receptor beta chain was obtained from a study of T cells after posttransplantation cyclophosphamide. Some clones are missing from TCRdb's copy, which holds only in-frame ones; the method was immunoSEQ multiplex PCR. The table shows 20,000 to 25,000 clones, with roughly nine tenths occurring only once. Methotrexate plus calcineurin inhibitor accompanied controls' myeloablative marrow transplants; sampling was 1 year later. CDR1 MNHEY and CDR2 SVGAGI come from the germline V gene. Trimming removed 10 bases from V and 7 bases from J; junction bases left unmatched: 13. This CDR3 has 14 residues.

This TCR derives from a female patient between 30 and 40 years old who received an allogeneic stem cell transplant from an unrelated donor, was CMV-positive, and had acute and chronic GVHD. Some T cells may be the graft donor's. V and J are TRBV6-5 and TRBJ1-2, with 9 bases matching TRBD1. This specimen consisted of PBMCs, obtained approximately twelve months after allogeneic stem cell transplant with calcineurin inhibitor and methotrexate. This CDR3 reads CAISGQGGSGGYTF. The CDR3 region has the DNA TGTGCCATTTCGGGACAGGGTGGAAGTGGTGGCTACACCTTC.